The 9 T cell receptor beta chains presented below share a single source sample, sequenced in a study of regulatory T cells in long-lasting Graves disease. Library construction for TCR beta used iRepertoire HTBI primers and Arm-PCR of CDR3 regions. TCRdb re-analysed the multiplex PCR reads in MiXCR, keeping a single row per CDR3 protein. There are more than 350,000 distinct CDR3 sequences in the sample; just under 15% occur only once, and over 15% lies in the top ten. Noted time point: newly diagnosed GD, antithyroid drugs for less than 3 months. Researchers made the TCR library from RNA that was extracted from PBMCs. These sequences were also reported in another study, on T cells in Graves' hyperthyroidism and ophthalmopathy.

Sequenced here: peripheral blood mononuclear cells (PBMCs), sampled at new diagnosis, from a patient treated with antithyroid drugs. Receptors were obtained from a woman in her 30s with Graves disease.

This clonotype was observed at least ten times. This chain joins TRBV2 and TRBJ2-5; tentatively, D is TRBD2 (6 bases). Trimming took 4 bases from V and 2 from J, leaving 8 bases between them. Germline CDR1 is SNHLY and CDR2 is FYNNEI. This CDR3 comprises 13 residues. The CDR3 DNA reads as TGTGCCAGCAGTGTGGGACTGCAAGAGACCCAGTACTTC. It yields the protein CASSVGLQETQYF.

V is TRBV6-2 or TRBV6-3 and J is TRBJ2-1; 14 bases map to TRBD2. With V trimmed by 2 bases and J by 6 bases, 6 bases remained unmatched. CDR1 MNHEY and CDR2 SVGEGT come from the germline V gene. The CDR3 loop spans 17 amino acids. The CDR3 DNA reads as TGTGCCAGCAGTTACAGGGACGGACTAGCGGGAGGCAATGAGCAGTTCTTC. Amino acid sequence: CASSYRDGLAGGNEQFF.

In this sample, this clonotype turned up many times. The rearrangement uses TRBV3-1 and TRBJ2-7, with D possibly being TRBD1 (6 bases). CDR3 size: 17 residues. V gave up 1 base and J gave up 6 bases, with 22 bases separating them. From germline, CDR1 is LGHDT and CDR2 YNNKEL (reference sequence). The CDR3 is CASSQVLPGHRPPEQYF. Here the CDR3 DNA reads TGTGCCAGCAGCCAAGTGCTACCGGGACACAGACCCCCCGAGCAGTACTTC.

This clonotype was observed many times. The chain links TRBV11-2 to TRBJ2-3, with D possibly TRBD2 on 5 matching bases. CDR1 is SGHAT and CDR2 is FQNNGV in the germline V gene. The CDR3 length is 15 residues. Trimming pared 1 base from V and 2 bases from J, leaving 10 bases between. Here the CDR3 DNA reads TGTGCCAGCAGCTTAGGGCGGGTCAACACAGATACGCAGTATTTT. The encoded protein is CASSLGRVNTDTQYF.

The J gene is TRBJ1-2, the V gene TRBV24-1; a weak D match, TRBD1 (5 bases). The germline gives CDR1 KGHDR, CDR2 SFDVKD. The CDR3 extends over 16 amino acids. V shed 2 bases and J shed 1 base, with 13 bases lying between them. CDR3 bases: TGTGCCACCAGTGATTCTCCGGGACGCCTTAACTATGGCTACACCTTC. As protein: CATSDSPGRLNYGYTF.

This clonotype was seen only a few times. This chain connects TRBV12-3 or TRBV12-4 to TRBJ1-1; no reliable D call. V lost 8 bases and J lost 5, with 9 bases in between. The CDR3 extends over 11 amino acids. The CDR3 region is CASAQDTEAFF. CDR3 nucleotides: TGTGCCAGCGCCCAGGATACTGAAGCTTTCTTT.

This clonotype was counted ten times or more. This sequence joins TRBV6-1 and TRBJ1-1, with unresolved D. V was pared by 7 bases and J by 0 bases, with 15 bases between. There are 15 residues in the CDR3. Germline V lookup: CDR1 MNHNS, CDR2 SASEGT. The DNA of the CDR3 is TGTGCCAGCACCCAAGCCCTAAACTTGAACACTGAAGCTTTCTTT. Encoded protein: CASTQALNLNTEAFF.

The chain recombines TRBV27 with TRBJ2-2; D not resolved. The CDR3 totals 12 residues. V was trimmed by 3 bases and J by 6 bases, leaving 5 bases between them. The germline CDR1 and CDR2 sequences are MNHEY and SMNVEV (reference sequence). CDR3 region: CASSFYPGELFF. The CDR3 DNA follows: TGTGCCAGCAGTTTTTATCCCGGGGAGCTGTTTTTT.

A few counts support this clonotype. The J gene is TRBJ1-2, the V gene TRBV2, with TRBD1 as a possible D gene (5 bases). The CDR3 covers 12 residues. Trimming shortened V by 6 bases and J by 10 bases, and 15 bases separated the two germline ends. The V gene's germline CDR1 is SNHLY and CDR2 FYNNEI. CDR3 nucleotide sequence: TGTGCCAGCAGGGTCAGGGACCCTTCCTACACCTTC. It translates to CASRVRDPSYTF.